This entry is about one TCR beta chain. Its target is unknown. 60 Vbeta and 13 Jbeta primers were used in PCR. Repertoires were generated with immunoSEQ multiplex PCR, while TCRdb's copy carries only in-frame clones and drops some. The sample includes some 51,000 clones, 77% of them seen just once. J gave up 2 bases and V 3 bases, and 8 bases lay outside the gene matches. From germline, CDR1 is LNHDA and CDR2 SQIVND (reference sequence). The length of the CDR3 is 17 residues. The data stem from a study of cytomegalovirus exposure and HLA in healthy donors. The study's findings and limits: The authors reported that TCR beta sequences could predict HLA-A and HLA-B alleles. These predictions were accurate for most subjects in the first cohort. In a later analysis, a missense DCLRE1C variant was linked to TCR beta V- and J-gene trimming. Per a later analysis, HLA-associated TCR beta chains showed more clonal expansion than other, equally common TCR beta chains. Sequencing depth roughly uniform across donors was assumed in presence/absence analyses.

The chain is built from TRBV19 and TRBJ2-5; 11 positions agree with TRBD1. The TCR originated in a female donor in good health and CMV-seronegative. The specimen sequenced was PBMCs. In nucleotides, the CDR3 is TGTGCCAGTAGTATCAGTCGGGACAGGGGGTGGCAAGAGACCCAGTACTTC. It encodes CASSISRDRGWQETQYF.